This TCR beta chain was retrieved from a study of blood T cell repertoires in COVID-19. As for the study in general: The United States, Italy and Spain were the sources of the acute and convalescent COVID-19 samples. T cells, B-cell-depleted T cells, or PBMCs supplied cDNA or gDNA.

Germline-derived CDR1 and CDR2 are SGHRS and YFSETQ. V was clipped by 4 bases and J by 1 base, with 17 bases between them. CDR3 length: 16 residues. Clones were read by immunoSEQ multiplex PCR, and TCRdb kept only the in-frame ones, dropping some. The table lists about 120,000 clones, around nine tenths of them singletons. Material for sequencing was peripheral blood. The receptor was derived from a woman in her sixties or seventies who had recovered from COVID-19. The rearrangement links TRBV5-1 to TRBJ1-1, with a weak D call TRBD1 (6 bases). CDR3 sequence reads: CASSGRLQGTNTEAFF. Written as DNA, the CDR3 is TGCGCCAGCAGCGGGCGTCTACAGGGCACGAACACTGAAGCTTTCTTT.